This T cell receptor beta chain appears in the sequencing data of a study of blood T cell repertoires in COVID-19. About the study: Sites in the United States, Italy and Spain provided acute and convalescent COVID-19 samples.

Per the germline V gene, CDR1 is SGHTA and CDR2 is FQGTGA. The CDR3 covers 13 residues. Trimming cost V 5 bases and J 6 bases, with 13 bases left between them. As originally analysed: Reference gene primer amplification in the assay estimated nucleated cell counts. The assay was immunoSEQ multiplex PCR, and TCRdb's table has in-frame clones only and misses some. The D gene and trimming were derived from the DNA, and the V and J assignments and clone size from that table. The sample has about 16,000 clones, roughly 89% seen once; the top ten hold roughly a quarter. The sequence was obtained from a man in his 60s with acute or convalescent COVID-19. The specimen sequenced was peripheral blood. The genes are TRBV7-3 and TRBJ1-1; D is undetermined. In DNA form, the CDR3 reads TGTGCCAGCAGCCTCTCAGGCTACGCTGAAGCTTTCTTT. It translates to CASSLSGYAEAFF. Based on the CDR3 plus reference TRBV7-3 and TRBJ1-1, the full variable domain is GAGVSQTPSNKVTEKGKYVELRCDPISGHTALYWYRQSLGQGPEFLIYFQGTGAADDSGLPNDRFFAVRPEGSVSTLKIQRTERGDSAVYLCASSLSGYAEAFFGQGTRLTVV.